The clone carrying this T cell receptor (beta chain) was detected only a few times. What it recognizes is unknown. Germline values: CDR1 KGHDR, CDR2 SFDVKD. The CDR3 is 17 amino acids. Unmatched junction bases numbered 10, after V lost 4 bases and J lost 6 bases. The sample comes from a study of T cell repertoires in cytomegalovirus infection. The study, taken as a whole, reports: Clonotype analysis showed dominance of the ex vivo response by HLA-C-restricted CMV-specific TCR beta clonotypes.

Each CDR3 protein is one row after TCRdb ran MiXCR on the reads. The sample yields hundreds of thousands of distinct CDR3 sequences, roughly a third seen once. The specimen was cultured PBMCs, collected from culture after CMV antigen stimulation. This clonotype was obtained from a human donor in good health (CMV status not recorded). Some clones in this sample may be carry-over from other donors' samples. The chain links TRBV24-1 to TRBJ2-1; 11 bases agree with TRBD2. The CDR3 here is CATSDPNSGRAGNEQFF. The CDR3 DNA reads as TGTGCCACCAGTGACCCTAATAGCGGGAGGGCCGGCAATGAGCAGTTCTTC.